Presented here are 15 T cell receptor beta chains from one specimen sequenced in a study of blood T cells in healthy people across ages. Alongside a J-beta primer mix, a sample-barcoded 5' primer served in a second PCR lasting about 7 to 12 cycles. TCRdb processed the 5' RACE reads anew with MiXCR; each CDR3 protein has one entry. The data contain 550,000 to 650,000 distinct CDR3 sequences, about 28% of them seen just once; the ten biggest clones take up around 16%. The source material was blood. The receptor set was obtained from a woman older than 75 in good health.

This clonotype was observed many times. The chain uses TRBV12-3 or TRBV12-4 and TRBJ1-1; no clear D gene. This CDR3 has 14 residues. V dropped 8 bases and J dropped 10 bases, with 23 bases sitting between them. The CDR3 here is CASRTWARVEGAFF. The CDR3 DNA reads as TGTGCCAGCCGAACGTGGGCGCGGGTCGAGGGAGCTTTCTTT.

This clonotype was counted ten times or more. This chain uses TRBV12-3 or TRBV12-4 with TRBJ2-7; TRBD1 might be the D (7 bases). Deletions cut 6 bases from V and 4 bases from J, with 13 bases between. The CDR3 runs 13 residues. The CDR3 region has the DNA TGTGCCAGCAGGGCGGGACAGCTATACGAGCAGTACTTC. Translated: CASRAGQLYEQYF.

This clonotype was counted only a few times. A junction end diverges from the germline sequence, so it may reflect a read error. The chain recombines TRBV6-5 with TRBJ2-7; TRBD1 agrees at 9 bases. The length of the CDR3 is 15 residues. Per the germline V gene, CDR1 is MNHEY and CDR2 is SVGAGI. CDR3 amino acids: CTSRTRPGQGYEQYF. The CDR3 DNA follows: TGTACCAGCAGGACTAGACCGGGACAGGGCTACGAGCAGTACTTC.

The rearrangement links TRBV7-2 to TRBJ2-1, with 9 bases matching TRBD2. J gave up 7 bases and V 6 bases, and 7 bases lay outside the gene matches. Germline CDR1 reads SGHTA; CDR2 reads FQGNSA. The CDR3 totals 14 residues. CDR3 in DNA: TGTGCCAGCAGGGGCGGGGGGGCGTCTAATGAGCAGTTCTTC. This codes for CASRGGGASNEQFF.

This clonotype was picked up many times. V is TRBV18 and J is TRBJ2-1; TRBD2 matches 12 bases. The V and J ends lost 3 bases and 0 bases, in that order; junction bases with no gene match: 6. The germline CDR1 and CDR2 sequences are KGHSH and LQKENI. The CDR3 has 18 amino acids. CDR3 nucleotides: TGTGCCAGCTCACCCGCGCTAGCGGGGGGGAACTCCTACAATGAGCAGTTCTTC. This encodes CASSPALAGGNSYNEQFF.

This chain uses TRBV6-5 with TRBJ2-7; the D gene is possibly TRBD1 (6 bases). The V gene lost 6 bases and the J gene lost 3 bases, with 12 bases spanning the gap. Looked up from germline, CDR1 is MNHEY and CDR2 is SVGAGI. The CDR3 contains 13 residues. The CDR3 DNA reads as TGTGCCAGCAGGGGGGCCAGCCACTACGAGCAGTACTTC. Translation gives CASRGASHYEQYF.

This clonotype was seen a few times. A read error may explain this, as a much larger clone is one base away. The genes are TRBV20-1 and TRBJ2-7; D gene ambiguous. CDR3 size: 12 residues. From germline, CDR1 is DFQATT and CDR2 SNEGSKA (reference sequence). CDR3 DNA: TGCAGGGCCCTCGGCGGTGCCTACGAGCAGTACTTC. Protein sequence: CRALGGAYEQYF.

This clonotype was observed at least ten times. The chain has TRBV7-2 and TRBJ2-1; 9 nucleotides agree with TRBD2. Germline CDR1 SGHTA, CDR2 FQGNSA. This CDR3 is 15 amino acids long. V was pared by 1 base and J by 6 bases, with 4 bases of the junction left unmatched. CDR3: CASSLVAGVGNEQFF. Written as DNA, the CDR3 is TGTGCCAGCAGCTTAGTAGCGGGGGTGGGCAATGAGCAGTTCTTC.

In this sample, this clonotype turned up many times. The V and J genes are TRBV5-6 and TRBJ2-1; the D gene could be TRBD1 or TRBD2 (6 bases each). Germline CDR1 is SGHDT and CDR2 is YYEEEE. V was trimmed by 6 bases and J by 8 bases, leaving 12 bases between them. This CDR3 has 12 residues. This CDR3 is CASTLRGHEQFF. CDR3 nucleotides: TGTGCCAGCACCCTTCGGGGGCATGAGCAGTTCTTC. Based on the CDR3 plus reference TRBV5-6 and TRBJ2-1, the full variable domain is DAGVTQSPTHLIKTRGQQVTLRCSPKSGHDTVSWYQQALGQGPQFIFQYYEEEERQRGNFPDRFSGHQFPNYSSELNVNALLLGDSALYLCASTLRGHEQFFGPGTRLTVL.

The chain recombines TRBV20-1 with TRBJ2-7; D ambiguous. Germline V gives CDR1 DFQATT, CDR2 SNEGSKA (reference sequence). Deletions cut 1 base from V and 6 bases from J, with 7 bases between. This CDR3 has 11 residues. The CDR3 loop reads CSARVVSEQYF. In DNA form, the CDR3 reads TGCAGTGCTAGAGTCGTTAGCGAGCAGTACTTC.

On this clonotype itself: An end of the junction does not agree with germline; a read error may underlie this. The chain employs TRBV20-1 and TRBJ2-1, with 9 bases that match TRBD1. The CDR3 totals 17 residues. Germline CDR1 and CDR2: DFQATT and SNEGSKA (reference sequence). The CDR3 here is CSARAFVGTGPYNERFF. In DNA, the CDR3 is TGCAGTGCTAGAGCGTTCGTCGGGACAGGGCCATACAATGAGCGGTTCTTC.

There are many counts of this clonotype. The chain links TRBV20-1 to TRBJ2-3; D not resolved. The CDR3 is made up of 10 amino acids. The germline V and J ends were trimmed by 6 bases and 0 bases, with 1 base remaining between them. From germline, CDR1 is DFQATT and CDR2 SNEGSKA (reference sequence). The CDR3 DNA follows: TGCAGTGCGAGCACAGATACGCAGTATTTT. Translating it yields CSASTDTQYF.

Note on this clonotype: This may come from a read error, since a much larger clone is one base off. This rearrangement joins TRBV5-1 to TRBJ1-1; D gene unclear. V was pared by 0 bases and J by 2 bases, with 11 bases between. CDR1 is SGHRS and CDR2 is YFSETQ in the germline V gene. This CDR3 is 15 amino acids long. The CDR3 reads CASSLERPINTEAFF. The CDR3 nucleotides are TGCGCCAGCAGCTTGGAGCGGCCGATCAACACTGAAGCTTTCTTT.

This clonotype turned up a few times. Germline and junction disagree at one end, which may indicate a read error. The rearrangement links TRBV20-1 to TRBJ1-4; D unclear. The germline V gene has CDR1 DFQATT and CDR2 SNEGSKA (reference sequence). CDR3 length equals 13 residues. Here the CDR3 DNA reads TGCAGTGCTGGCCGGGCCCCAAATGAAAAACGGTTTTTT. It is translated as CSAGRAPNEKRFF.

The chain couples TRBV6-1 to TRBJ2-1, with 9 nucleotides matching TRBD2. CDR3 length: 15 amino acids. V lost 3 bases and J lost 7; bases outside the gene matches: 7. Germline V gives CDR1 MNHNS, CDR2 SASEGT. The DNA of the CDR3 is TGTGCCAGCAGTGACCTCGCGGGGGGGGAGAATGAGCAGTTCTTC. Protein product: CASSDLAGGENEQFF.